Here is one TCR beta chain with its context. Antigen specificity is unknown. The source of the sample is a study of PD-1 blockade in classical Hodgkin lymphoma. Each of the patients experienced relapse following autologous stem cell transplantation, and their brentuximab vedotin exposure differed. When best responses were assessed, they were complete response, partial response or progressive disease. Profiling relied on immunoSEQ multiplex PCR, and the TCRdb table lists in-frame clones only, not all of them. The sample includes over 50,000 clones, more than 65% of them seen just once. Study observations and caveats: By cycle point C4D1, TCR diversity had risen significantly in CD4+ cells (but not CD8+ cells).

CDR1 and CDR2 from the germline V gene are MNHNS and SASEGT. The CDR3 extends over 15 amino acids. Germline trimming cut 5 bases from V and 7 bases from J; bases unmatched to any gene: 12. The gene calls are TRBV6-1 and TRBJ1-2, with 8 bases lining up with TRBD1. Source: peripheral blood mononuclear cells (PBMCs), taken at baseline. This clonotype originated in a human donor with classical Hodgkin lymphoma. The DNA for the CDR3 is TGTGCCAGCAGTCCACCGACGGACAGGGTGGCTGGCTACACCTTC. It encodes CASSPPTDRVAGYTF.